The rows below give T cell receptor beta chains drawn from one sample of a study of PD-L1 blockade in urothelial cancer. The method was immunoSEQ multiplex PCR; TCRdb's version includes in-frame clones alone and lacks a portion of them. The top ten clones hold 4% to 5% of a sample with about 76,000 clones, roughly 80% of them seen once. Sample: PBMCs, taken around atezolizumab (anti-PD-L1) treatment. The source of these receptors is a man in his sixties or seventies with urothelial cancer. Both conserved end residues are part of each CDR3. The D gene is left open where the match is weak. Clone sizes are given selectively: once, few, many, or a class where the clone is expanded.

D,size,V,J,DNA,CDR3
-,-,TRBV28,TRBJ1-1,TGTGCCAGCAGTTACCCGACGGGGGGCCTATCCCCTGAAGCTTTCTTT,CASSYPTGGLSPEAFF
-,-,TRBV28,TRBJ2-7,TGTGCCAGCAGTTTATGGGGGCCCTACTACGAGCAGTACTTC,CASSLWGPYYEQYF
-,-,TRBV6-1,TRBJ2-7,TGTGCCAGCAGTCCTCTAGCCTACGAGCAGTACTTC,CASSPLAYEQYF
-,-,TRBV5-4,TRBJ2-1,TGTGCCAGCAGCTCCCTATCTCGGGAAGGGAATGAGCAGTTCTTC,CASSSLSREGNEQFF
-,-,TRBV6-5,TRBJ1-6,TGTGCCAGCATGGGAACTCTCAGGGAATCACCCCTCCACTTT,CASMGTLRESPLHF
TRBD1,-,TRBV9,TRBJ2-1,TGTGCCAGCAGCGCCCTCGGACAGGGAGCCCCGAATGAGCAGTTCTTC,CASSALGQGAPNEQFF
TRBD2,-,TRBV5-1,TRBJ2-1,TGCGCCAGCAGCCTAGCGGGATCTCCCCCCAATGAGCAGTTCTTC,CASSLAGSPPNEQFF
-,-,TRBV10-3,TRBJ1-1,TGTGCCATCAGTGATCAGTCGAACACTGAAGCTTTCTTT,CAISDQSNTEAFF
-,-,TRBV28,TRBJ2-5,TGTGCCAGCAGTTCCCCGGGACTCCAAGAGACCCAGTACTTC,CASSSPGLQETQYF
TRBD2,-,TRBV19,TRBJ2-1,TGTGCCAGTAGTCGGACTAGCGGGCTTAACGAGCAGTTCTTC,CASSRTSGLNEQFF
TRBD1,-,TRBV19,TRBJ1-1,TGTGCCAGTAGTATAGAGTCGACAGGGGGCACTGAAGCTTTCTTT,CASSIESTGGTEAFF
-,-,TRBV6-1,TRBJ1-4,TGTGCCAGCAGTGAGAGGACACAAACTGAAAAACTGTTTTTT,CASSERTQTEKLFF
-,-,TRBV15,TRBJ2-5,TGTGCCACCAGCAGAGATGTTGCGCAGGGTAAGGAGACCCAGTACTTC,CATSRDVAQGKETQYF
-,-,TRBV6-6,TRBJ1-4,TGTGCCAGCAGTTCCCCTTTGACTAATGAAAAACTGTTTTTT,CASSSPLTNEKLFF
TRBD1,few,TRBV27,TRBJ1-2,TGTGCCAGCAGTTCGGACAGGAACTATGGCTACACCTTC,CASSSDRNYGYTF
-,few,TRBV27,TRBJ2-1,TGTGCCAGCAGTTTATCATCGAGCTCCTACAATGAGCAGTTCTTC,CASSLSSSSYNEQFF
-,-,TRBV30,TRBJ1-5,TGTGCCTGGAGCATAAAAAACAGGAATCAGCCCCAGCATTTT,CAWSIKNRNQPQHF
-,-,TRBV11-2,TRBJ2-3,TGTGCCAGCAGCTTAACCGGGAGTGACACAGATACGCAGTATTTT,CASSLTGSDTDTQYF
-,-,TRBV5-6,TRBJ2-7,TGTGCCAGCAGGGGGGCAAACTCCTACGAGCAGTACTTC,CASRGANSYEQYF
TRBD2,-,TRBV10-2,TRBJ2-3,TGCGCCAGCAGGGGGGTGGCGGGAGGGCTGGATACGCAGTATTTT,CASRGVAGGLDTQYF
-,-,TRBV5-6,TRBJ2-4,TGTGCCAGCAGCTTGGGGTCGCAGGGGAACATTCAGTACTTC,CASSLGSQGNIQYF
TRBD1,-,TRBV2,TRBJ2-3,TGTGCCAGCACAGACAGGGGGGGCACAGATACGCAGTATTTT,CASTDRGGTDTQYF
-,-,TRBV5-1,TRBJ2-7,TGCGCCAGCAGCCCCCCCTTGGCTGGCGAGCAGTACTTC,CASSPPLAGEQYF
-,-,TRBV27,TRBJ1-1,TGTGCCAGCAGTTTAGACCCCCAGGGGGAAGCTTTCTTT,CASSLDPQGEAFF
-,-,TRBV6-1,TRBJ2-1,TGTGCCAGCAGTGAGCAGGGGAAGGGCGATGAGCAGTTCTTC,CASSEQGKGDEQFF
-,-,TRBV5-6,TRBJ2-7,TGTGCCAGCAGCTTGGACAGGACAGCTCAGTACGAGCAGTACTTC,CASSLDRTAQYEQYF
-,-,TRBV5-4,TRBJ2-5,TGTGCCAGCAGCTGGGGAGGAGCCCAACCACAAGAGACCCAGTACTTC,CASSWGGAQPQETQYF
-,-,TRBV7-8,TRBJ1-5,TGTGCCAGCAGCCGGGTCCCAACCGACAATCAGCCCCAGCATTTT,CASSRVPTDNQPQHF
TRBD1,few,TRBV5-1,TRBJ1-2,TGCGCCAGCAAGGGGATAGGGGGCGGCTACACCTTC,CASKGIGGGYTF
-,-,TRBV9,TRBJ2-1,TGTGCCAGCAGCGTAGCTGATTGGCCGGGAATCGGGCAGTTCTTC,CASSVADWPGIGQFF
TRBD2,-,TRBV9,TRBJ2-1,TGTGCCAGCAGCGTCCTGGCGGGAGCGGACTACAATGAGCAGTTCTTC,CASSVLAGADYNEQFF
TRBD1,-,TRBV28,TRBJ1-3,TGTGCCAGCAGCCTGGACAGGGTCGCTGGAAACACCATATATTTT,CASSLDRVAGNTIYF
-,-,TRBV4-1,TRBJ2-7,TGCGCCAGCAGCCAAGATCTTTTAGGGGGGGTCTACGAGCAGTACTTC,CASSQDLLGGVYEQYF
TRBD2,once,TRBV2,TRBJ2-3,TGTGCCAGCAGTGAAGAGCGGGAGGGTGGAGATACGCAGTATTTT,CASSEEREGGDTQYF
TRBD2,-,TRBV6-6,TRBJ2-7,TGTGCCAGCAGCCCACGGAAGCGGGAGGGGGGCTACGAGCAGTACTTC,CASSPRKREGGYEQYF
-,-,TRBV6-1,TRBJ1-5,TGTGCCAGCAGTGAATATTACACAAGAAACAATCAGCCCCAGCATTTT,CASSEYYTRNNQPQHF
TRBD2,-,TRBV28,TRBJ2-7,TGTGCCAGCAGGAAACTAGCGGGCTCCTACGAGCAGTACTTC,CASRKLAGSYEQYF
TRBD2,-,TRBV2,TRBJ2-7,TGTGCCAGCAGGCGTAGCGGGAGTCCCGTGGACGAGCAGTACTTC,CASRRSGSPVDEQYF
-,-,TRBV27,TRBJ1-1,TGTGCCAGCAGTTTTGCGGAGAACACTGAAGCTTTCTTT,CASSFAENTEAFF
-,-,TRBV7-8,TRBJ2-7,TGTGCCAGCAGCTTAGCGGGAGTTGTATACGAGCAGTACTTC,CASSLAGVVYEQYF
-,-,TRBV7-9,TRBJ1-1,TGTGCCAGCAGCCCGTTAGGAGTCGGCCCTGAAGCTTTCTTT,CASSPLGVGPEAFF
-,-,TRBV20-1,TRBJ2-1,TGCAGTGCTAGAGGAGGACAGGAGCAGTTCTTC,CSARGGQEQFF
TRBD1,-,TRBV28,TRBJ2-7,TGTGCCAGCAGTTGGCAACAGGGGGTTAGCTACGAGCAGTACTTC,CASSWQQGVSYEQYF
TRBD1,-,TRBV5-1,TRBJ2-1,TGCGCCAGCAGCTGGGGACAGGGTGGCCCGGATGAGCAGTTCTTC,CASSWGQGGPDEQFF
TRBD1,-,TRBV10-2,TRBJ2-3,TGCGCCAGCAGTGGAACAGGGGGCCCAGATACGCAGTATTTT,CASSGTGGPDTQYF
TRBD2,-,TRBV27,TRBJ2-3,TGTGCCAGCAGTTCCACCATCCTAGCGGGGGCGAGTAGGGATACGCAGTATTTT,CASSSTILAGASRDTQYF
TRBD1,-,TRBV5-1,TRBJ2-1,TGCGCCAGCAAACCTGGACAGGGGGGTTACAATGAGCAGTTCTTC,CASKPGQGGYNEQFF
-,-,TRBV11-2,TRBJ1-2,TGTGCCAGCAGCATCCAGCCGAGGGGAGGTTTTGGCTACACCTTC,CASSIQPRGGFGYTF
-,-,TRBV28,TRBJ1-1,TGTGCCAGCAGTCTCTATAACACTGAAGCTTTCTTT,CASSLYNTEAFF
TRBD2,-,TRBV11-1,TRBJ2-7,TGTGCCAGCAGCTTAGACGGAGCGGGGCTCTACGAGCAGTACTTC,CASSLDGAGLYEQYF
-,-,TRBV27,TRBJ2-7,TGTGCCAGCAGTTTAGGCCCCGGGAACTACGAGCAGTACTTC,CASSLGPGNYEQYF
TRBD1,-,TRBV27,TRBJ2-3,TGTGCCAGCAGTTCGACAGGGGGCACAGATACGCAGTATTTT,CASSSTGGTDTQYF
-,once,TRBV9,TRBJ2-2,TGTGCCAGCAGCGTTGGCGGCGGCACCGGGGAGCTGTTTTTT,CASSVGGGTGELFF
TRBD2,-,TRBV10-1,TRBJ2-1,TGCGCCAGCAGTAAAACTAGCGGGAGTCCCCATGAGCAGTTCTTC,CASSKTSGSPHEQFF
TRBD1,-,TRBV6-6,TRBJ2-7,TGTGCCAGCAGTTATCCGGGACAGGGAGCGTACGAGCAGTACTTC,CASSYPGQGAYEQYF